The clone carrying this T cell receptor (beta chain) was seen a single time. These data belong to a study of blood T cell repertoires in COVID-19. Overall study context: From T cells, B-cell-depleted T cells, or PBMCs came the material, which was cDNA or gDNA.

In the original workflow: Amplification from reference gene primers served as the basis for estimated nucleated cell counts. Profiled with immunoSEQ multiplex PCR; TCRdb holds only in-frame clones, not every one. V and J calls and clone size follow that table, whereas D and trimming were derived from the DNA. There are about 250,000 clones in the sample; 75% to 90% occur only once, and 2.5% to 3.5% lies in the top ten. Germline loops: CDR1 SGHTA, CDR2 FQGNSA. The CDR3 totals 14 residues. V was pared by 1 base and J by 10 bases, with 16 bases between. This clonotype was sampled from a woman between 25 and 40 years old with active or convalescent COVID-19. The chain combines TRBV7-2 with TRBJ1-2; D remains ambiguous. The sequenced material came from peripheral blood. The CDR3 here is CASSLEWWGGNYTF. The CDR3, as DNA: TGTGCCAGCAGCTTAGAATGGTGGGGAGGAAACTACACCTTC.